Below, one T cell receptor (beta chain) is given with its context. With 2 bases clipped from V and 2 bases from J, the junction kept 5 bases outside the gene matches. The CDR3 has 17 residues. In germline, CDR1 is SGHNT, CDR2 YYREEE (reference sequence). Libraries were prepared by immunoSEQ multiplex PCR; TCRdb keeps only in-frame clonotypes and omits some of them. The top ten clones hold about 6.3% of a sample with 30,000 to 40,000 clones, roughly 91% of them seen once. The data belong to a study of T cell changes during pregnancy in multiple sclerosis. This specimen was CD8+ T cells from peripheral blood mononuclear cells, taken in the second trimester of pregnancy. The chain couples TRBV5-4 to TRBJ2-1; the match to TRBD2 covers 12 bases. This receptor was taken from a female donor with multiple sclerosis, enrolled in a pregnancy study. CDR3 DNA: TGTGCCAGCAGCTTAGTGGGGACTAGCGGGCCCTACAATGAGCAGTTCTTC. It encodes CASSLVGTSGPYNEQFF.